A single count supports the clone carrying this T cell receptor (beta chain). The V gene lost 5 bases and the J gene lost 7 bases, with 10 bases spanning the gap. Germline V lookup: CDR1 KGHDR, CDR2 SFDVKD. The length of the CDR3 is 12 residues. The authors' processing: Using reference gene primer amplification, nucleated cell counts were estimated. Produced via immunoSEQ multiplex PCR; TCRdb's table is partial and in-frame only. The DNA gave D and trimming, while V, J and clone size come from that table. The table shows about 100,000 clones, with 70% to 90% occurring only once. These data belong to a study of blood T cell repertoires in COVID-19. Study at large: There were acute and convalescent COVID-19 samples, and they came from the United States, Italy and Spain. In each case, the material was cDNA or gDNA derived from T cells, B-cell-depleted T cells, or PBMCs.

The material sequenced was peripheral blood. The sequence came from a human donor in a cohort sampled during active COVID-19. V usage is TRBV24-1 and J usage is TRBJ1-1; possible D gene TRBD1, 5 bases. CDR3 residues: CATSARVGEAFF. DNA for the CDR3: TGTGCCACCAGTGCCAGGGTAGGTGAAGCTTTCTTT.